This T cell receptor (beta chain) was sequenced for a study of blood T cells in healthy people across ages. A word on this clonotype: The antigen remains unidentified.

Staff drew roughly 10 milliliters of peripheral blood from each donor. Study-wide findings and caveats: It was held that diversity estimates obtained from one million T cells represented underestimates. Roughly linearly, TCR beta diversity per million T cells fell as age increased. Higher diversity and more naive CD4+ cells were features of long-lived donors, compared to aged donors.

V dropped 6 bases and J dropped 7; count of bases not matched to a gene: 8. Germline CDR1 and CDR2: ENHRY and SYGVKD. The CDR3 length is 14 residues. The use of a sample-barcoded 5' primer and a J-beta primer mix characterized a second PCR of 7 to 11 cycles. TCRdb processed the 5' RACE reads anew with MiXCR; each CDR3 protein has one entry. This table holds hundreds of thousands of distinct CDR3 sequences, 58% found once. The sequence was collected from a man younger than 40 in good health. The gene calls are TRBV10-3 and TRBJ2-1; 8 nucleotides align to TRBD1. Sample: blood. The CDR3 DNA reads as TGTGCCATCAGGACGACAGGGGTGGAAAATGAGCAGTTCTTC. Its protein is CAIRTTGVENEQFF.